Below are 17 T cell receptor beta chains sequenced from a single sample in a study of T cell responses to AZD1222 COVID-19 vaccine. TCRdb keeps only in-frame clones here, not all; method: immunoSEQ multiplex PCR. The sample yields 43,000 or so clones, 90% seen once. Material: peripheral blood, obtained 28 days after the second AZD1222 dose. Receptors were obtained from an adult who received the AZD1222 COVID-19 vaccine.

V gene TRBV7-8 combines with J gene TRBJ1-2; D gene uncertain. With 5 bases removed from V and 5 bases from J, the gap between germline ends came to 9 bases. The CDR3 consists of 12 residues. The germline V gene encodes CDR1 SGHVS and CDR2 FQNEAQ. CDR3 nucleotides: TGTGCCAGCAGCGGAGGAAAATATGGCTACACCTTC. Translating it yields CASSGGKYGYTF.

The chain couples TRBV7-2 to TRBJ2-1; 11 positions agree with TRBD1. CDR3 size: 16 residues. After removal of 2 bases from V and 9 bases from J, the junction contained 9 bases not matched to a gene. CDR1 is SGHTA and CDR2 is FQGNSA in the germline V gene. CDR3 sequence: CASSLRTGGGVSEQFF. The CDR3, as DNA: TGTGCCAGCAGCTTAAGGACAGGGGGCGGAGTGAGTGAGCAGTTCTTC.

J is TRBJ1-1 and V is TRBV5-1; no clear D gene. CDR1 is SGHRS and CDR2 is YFSETQ in the germline V gene. The CDR3 sequence is 17 residues long. V was trimmed by 1 base and J by 4 bases, leaving 20 bases between them. CDR3 sequence: CASSLSATLGRRTEAFF. The DNA for the CDR3 is TGCGCCAGCAGCTTGTCGGCGACTTTAGGTCGGCGCACTGAAGCTTTCTTT.

The rearrangement joins TRBV5-6 to TRBJ1-2, with 7 bases aligning to TRBD1. Germline V CDR1 and CDR2: SGHDT, YYEEEE. Unmatched junction bases numbered 15, after V lost 2 bases and J lost 8 bases. The CDR3 consists of 16 residues. The CDR3 region is CASSFTSPDRAKGYTF. In nucleotides, the CDR3 is TGTGCCAGCAGCTTTACATCGCCCGACAGGGCAAAGGGCTACACCTTC.

This clone appeared once. This chain joins TRBV18 and TRBJ1-2; TRBD1 might be the D (5 bases). The V end was cut by 4 bases, the J end by 5 bases, with 14 bases between. The CDR3 runs 14 residues. The germline CDR1 and CDR2 sequences are KGHSH and LQKENI. This CDR3 reads CASSLGPGMYGYTF. Here the CDR3 DNA reads TGTGCCAGCTCACTGGGACCGGGGATGTATGGCTACACCTTC.

CDR3 amino acids: CASSQGKGPYNYGYTF. The CDR3 nucleotides read TGTGCCAGCAGCCAAGGGAAGGGACCTTATAACTATGGCTACACCTTC. The V gene is TRBV3-1 (or the pseudogene TRBV3-2), the J gene TRBJ1-2, with D tentatively TRBD1 (5 bases). Germline lookup yields CDR1 LGHDT and CDR2 YNNKEL (reference sequence). Between the trimmed V and J ends, which lost 1 base and 1 base, there was a span of 13 bases. This CDR3 spans 16 amino acids.

This clone has only one observation. The genes are TRBV5-4 and TRBJ1-1; D might be TRBD1 (6 bases). The CDR3 covers 15 residues. Germline CDR1 reads SGHNT; CDR2 reads YYREEE (reference sequence). V was pared by 5 bases and J by 1 base, with 15 bases between. This CDR3 reads CASRQPTGPNTEAFF. CDR3 bases: TGTGCCAGCAGACAGCCCACAGGGCCGAACACTGAAGCTTTCTTT.

Written as DNA, the CDR3 is TGCGCCAGCAGTGAAGGTCGGACAGGGAATCAGCCCCAGCATTTT. It codes for CASSEGRTGNQPQHF. The V and J genes are TRBV10-1 and TRBJ1-5; TRBD1 matches at 8 bases. After removal of 3 bases from V and 4 bases from J, the junction contained 5 bases not matched to a gene. This CDR3 is built from 15 residues. The germline gives CDR1 WNHNN, CDR2 SYGVQD (reference sequence).

The chain recombines TRBV2 with TRBJ2-2; 9 bases match TRBD1. The germline CDR1 and CDR2 sequences are SNHLY and FYNNEI. The CDR3 runs to 14 residues. Trimming took 7 bases from V and 5 from J; bases not matched to a gene: 5. This CDR3 reads CASKETGGTGELFF. CDR3 coding DNA: TGTGCCAGCAAAGAGACAGGGGGGACCGGGGAGCTGTTTTTT.

This chain joins TRBV7-9 and TRBJ1-2; no clear D gene. Looked up from germline, CDR1 is SEHNR and CDR2 is FQNEAQ (reference sequence). The CDR3 loop spans 15 amino acids. V was trimmed by 5 bases and J by 8 bases, leaving 21 bases between them. The CDR3 is CASSNVGGKNGGYTF. The DNA for the CDR3 is TGTGCCAGCAGCAACGTCGGAGGGAAAAACGGCGGCTACACCTTC.

This chain uses TRBV19 with TRBJ2-1; 7 bases fit TRBD1. Germline V CDR1 and CDR2: LNHDA, SQIVND (reference sequence). The V gene end was trimmed by 4 bases and the J gene end by 3 bases; junction bases not matched to a gene: 9. This CDR3 comprises 16 residues. The CDR3 bases are TGTGCCAGTAGTACATTACAGGGGACCCTCTACAATGAGCAGTTCTTC. Protein sequence: CASSTLQGTLYNEQFF.

This clone occurred once. This rearrangement joins TRBV3-1 (or the pseudogene TRBV3-2) to TRBJ1-6, with D hard to call. Germline CDR1 is LGHDT and CDR2 is YNNKEL (reference sequence). The V and J ends lost 0 bases and 8 bases respectively, with 11 bases between them. This CDR3 region has 15 residues. The CDR3 is CASSQDTGSYSPLHF. The CDR3 DNA reads as TGTGCCAGCAGCCAAGATACGGGCTCGTATTCACCCCTCCACTTT.

The chain combines TRBV5-4 with TRBJ2-3; 7 positions match TRBD1. Germline V lookup: CDR1 SGHNT, CDR2 YYREEE (reference sequence). Trimming took 4 bases from V and 1 from J; bases not matched to a gene: 6. This CDR3 is 15 amino acids long. The CDR3 loop is CASSRNGQGTDTQYF. DNA for the CDR3: TGTGCCAGCAGCCGAAATGGACAGGGCACAGATACGCAGTATTTT.

V usage is TRBV21-1 and J usage is TRBJ1-2. TRBV21-1 is described as a pseudogene. CDR3 size: 12 residues. CDR3 DNA: TGTGCCAGCAGCCCAGGCAGGAGACGGGGTGTCTTC. Translating gives CASSPGRRRGVF.

The V call is TRBV9, the J call TRBJ2-7; TRBD1 or TRBD2 may be the D gene (5 bases each). Looked up from germline, CDR1 is SGDLS and CDR2 is YYNGEE. With 0 bases removed from V and 1 base from J, the gap between germline ends came to 8 bases. This CDR3 has 14 amino acids. The CDR3: CASSVDGASYEQYF. The CDR3 DNA reads as TGTGCCAGCAGCGTAGACGGGGCGTCCTACGAGCAGTACTTC.

V is TRBV5-5 and J is TRBJ2-2, with D perhaps TRBD1 (5 bases). This CDR3 contains 18 residues. Trimming pared 2 bases from V and 1 base from J, leaving 18 bases between. Germline V gene lookup returns CDR1 SGHKS and CDR2 YYEKEE (reference sequence). As DNA, the CDR3 is TGTGCCAGCAGCTTCGTCCCTCAAAATGACAGGAACACCGGGGAGCTGTTTTTT. This translates into CASSFVPQNDRNTGELFF.

This sequence joins TRBV11-2 and TRBJ2-2; 14 bases fit TRBD2. The CDR3 spans 17 residues. Germline-derived CDR1 and CDR2 are SGHAT and FQNNGV. V lost 5 bases, J lost 5 bases, and 7 bases stayed unmatched. CDR3 loop: CASSSRTSGGPTGELFF. CDR3 coding DNA: TGTGCCAGCAGCAGTCGGACTAGCGGGGGGCCGACCGGGGAGCTGTTTTTT.